These 23 T cell receptor beta chains were all obtained from the same sample, sequenced in a study of shared clonotypes between healthy human individuals. Measured with immunoSEQ multiplex PCR; TCRdb has only the in-frame clones, and not every one. This table has over a million clones, under 80% appearing once. Sequenced material: memory CD4+ T cells sorted from blood. The subset is: CD45RA-negative fraction. These receptors were obtained from a man between 18 and 29 years old in good health.

In its sample, this clone was seen once. The V gene is TRBV28, the J gene TRBJ1-2; a weak D match, TRBD1 (6 bases). Germline CDR1 is MDHEN and CDR2 is SYDVKM. CDR3 length: 14 residues. V was pared by 7 bases and J by 5 bases, with 17 bases between. CDR3 region: CASTWGQPGYGYTF. The CDR3 nucleotides are TGTGCCAGCACATGGGGACAACCGGGGTATGGCTACACCTTC.

The V gene is TRBV14, the J gene TRBJ2-7, with D perhaps matching TRBD1 (5 bases). Between the trimmed V and J ends, which lost 2 bases and 3 bases, there was a span of 14 bases. Germline CDR1 reads SGHDN; CDR2 reads FVKESK. This CDR3 region has 15 residues. DNA for the CDR3: TGTGCCAGCAGCCAACAAAGGGGAAGCTACTACGAGCAGTACTTC. This sequence encodes CASSQQRGSYYEQYF.

The genes are TRBV5-1 and TRBJ2-5; TRBD1 is a possible D gene (6 bases). The CDR3 has 13 amino acids. CDR1 SGHRS and CDR2 YFSETQ come from the germline V gene. V was pared by 0 bases and J by 5 bases, with 8 bases between. This CDR3 is CASSLGRGETQYF. In nucleotides, the CDR3 is TGCGCCAGCAGCTTGGGCAGGGGCGAGACCCAGTACTTC. Full variable domain (missing parts from reference TRBV5-1 and TRBJ2-5): KAGVTQTPRYLIKTRGQQVTLSCSPISGHRSVSWYQQTPGQGLQFLFEYFSETQRNKGNFPGRFSGRQFSNSRSEMNVSTLELGDSALYLCASSLGRGETQYFGPGTRLLVL.

This clone was found many times. The chain uses TRBV7-9 and TRBJ2-1; TRBD2 agrees at 9 bases. The CDR3 runs 17 residues. CDR1 is SEHNR and CDR2 is FQNEAQ in the germline V gene (reference sequence). The V and J ends lost 6 bases and 5 bases, in that order; junction bases with no gene match: 14. CDR3 region: CASRPKSTSGYDNEQFF. CDR3 in DNA: TGTGCCAGCAGACCTAAATCGACTAGCGGATACGACAATGAGCAGTTCTTC.

This clone was counted between two and nine times. This chain joins TRBV27 and TRBJ1-1; no clear D. The CDR3 sequence is 15 residues long. In germline, CDR1 is MNHEY, CDR2 SMNVEV (reference sequence). V was trimmed by 2 bases and J by 0 bases, leaving 10 bases between them. The CDR3 loop is CASSLQGGMNTEAFF. The CDR3 DNA reads as TGTGCCAGCAGTTTACAAGGTGGGATGAACACTGAAGCTTTCTTT.

The gene calls are TRBV7-2 and TRBJ2-3; D is perhaps TRBD1 (5 bases). Per the germline V gene, CDR1 is SGHTA and CDR2 is FQGNSA. This CDR3 spans 14 amino acids. Trimming took off 8 bases at V and 2 bases at J, with 14 bases between the two ends. In nucleotides, the CDR3 is TGTGCCAGCTTCCCTGGGGCGATCACAGATACGCAGTATTTT. It codes for CASFPGAITDTQYF.

The gene calls are TRBV12-5 and TRBJ2-3; 8 bases map to TRBD2. Looked up from germline, CDR1 is LGHNT and CDR2 is FRNRAP. The CDR3 loop spans 19 amino acids. The V segment lost 4 bases and the J segment 0 bases; nucleotides outside the gene matches: 15. CDR3 region: CASGSAGGLAGRSTDTQYF. DNA for the CDR3: TGTGCTAGTGGTTCCGCAGGTGGGCTAGCGGGTAGAAGCACAGATACGCAGTATTTT.

The CDR3 bases are TGTGCCAGCAGCCCAAGCGGGAGTGAGACCGGGGAGCTGTTTTTT. The encoded protein is CASSPSGSETGELFF. The chain carries TRBV7-2 and TRBJ2-2, with 8 bases matching TRBD2. Germline assignment: CDR1 SGHTA and CDR2 FQGNSA. V lost 5 bases, J lost 5 bases, and 7 bases stayed unmatched. CDR3 length equals 15 residues.

As to this clone: Within the sample, other DNA sequences also encode this same CDR3. V is TRBV20-1 and J is TRBJ2-3, with D unclear. The germline CDR1 and CDR2 sequences are DFQATT and SNEGSKA (reference sequence). The V end was cut by 3 bases, the J end by 4 bases, with 5 bases between. This CDR3 contains 11 residues. DNA of the CDR3: TGCAGTGCTAGGGTGGCAGATACGCAGTATTTT. This translates into CSARVADTQYF.

This clone was detected only a few times. The same CDR3 is also encoded by other DNA sequences in this sample. The chain recombines TRBV29-1 with TRBJ1-1, with unresolved D. The germline gives CDR1 SQVTM, CDR2 ANQGSEA. With 5 bases removed from V and 0 bases from J, the gap between germline ends came to 4 bases. This CDR3 is built from 11 residues. This CDR3 is CSVSMNTEAFF. DNA of the CDR3: TGCAGCGTTAGTATGAACACTGAAGCTTTCTTT.

Concerning this clone: This sample also contains other DNA sequences that code for the same CDR3. The V gene is TRBV5-1, the J gene TRBJ2-5; no reliable D call. Germline V gene sequence: CDR1 SGHRS, CDR2 YFSETQ. CDR3 length: 13 residues. V lost 0 bases and J lost 1, with 4 bases in between. Here the CDR3 DNA reads TGCGCCAGCAGCTTGGGGCCCCAAGAGACCCAGTACTTC. Its translation is CASSLGPQETQYF.

The chain uses TRBV10-1 and TRBJ1-3; no clear D. Trimming removed 9 bases at V and 4 bases at J, with 16 bases between. Germline CDR1 WNHNN, CDR2 SYGVQD (reference sequence). This CDR3 contains 14 residues. This chain's CDR3 is CARLIRPSGNTIYF. The CDR3 nucleotides are TGCGCCAGGCTTATCAGACCCTCCGGAAACACCATATATTTT.

The V gene is TRBV18, the J gene TRBJ1-6; D call uncertain. Trimming removed 2 bases from V and 5 bases from J, with 7 bases in between. The CDR3 totals 14 residues. Germline-derived CDR1 and CDR2 are KGHSH and LQKENI. The DNA of the CDR3 is TGTGCCAGCTCACCAGGGTTGGATAATTCACCCCTCCACTTT. It yields the protein CASSPGLDNSPLHF.

Only one count was recorded for this clone. This chain connects TRBV6-5 to TRBJ2-5; unclear D gene. V dropped 8 bases and J dropped 5 bases, with 15 bases sitting between them. Germline V gene data show CDR1 as MNHEY and CDR2 as SVGAGI. CDR3 length: 13 amino acids. The DNA of the CDR3 is TGTGCCAGCTCCCCCGGGCGGACGGAGACCCAGTACTTC. As protein: CASSPGRTETQYF.

The chain recombines TRBV5-4 with TRBJ2-5; D ambiguous. The CDR3 runs to 13 residues. With 4 bases removed from V and 4 bases from J, the gap between germline ends came to 11 bases. From germline, CDR1 is SGHNT and CDR2 YYREEE (reference sequence). CDR3 loop: CASSPDTRETQYF. CDR3 DNA sequence: TGTGCCAGCAGCCCCGACACCCGAGAGACCCAGTACTTC.

The rearrangement links TRBV27 to TRBJ1-1, with D unresolved. V lost 0 bases and J 1 base, leaving 6 bases between the germline ends. CDR3 length equals 14 residues. Germline CDR1 is MNHEY and CDR2 is SMNVEV (reference sequence). The CDR3 protein is CASSLSSQNTEAFF. CDR3 nucleotide sequence: TGTGCCAGCAGTTTATCCTCGCAGAACACTGAAGCTTTCTTT.

The V call is TRBV28, the J call TRBJ2-3, with D possibly being TRBD2 (5 bases). V was shortened by 6 bases and J by 4 bases, with 17 bases between the two germline ends. The CDR3 contains 15 residues. Germline CDR1 MDHEN, CDR2 SYDVKM. CDR3 loop: CASRTGTAGADTQYF. The DNA of the CDR3 is TGTGCCAGCAGAACCGGAACCGCCGGGGCAGATACGCAGTATTTT.

This clone was recorded once. Within the sample, other DNA sequences also encode this same CDR3. The chain recombines TRBV5-1 with TRBJ1-1; TRBD1 is a possible D gene (5 bases). Trimming took 5 bases from V and 0 from J, leaving 14 bases between them. In germline, CDR1 is SGHRS, CDR2 YFSETQ. CDR3 length: 15 amino acids. CDR3 sequence: CASSSRQSVNTEAFF. The CDR3 DNA follows: TGCGCCAGCAGTTCCAGACAGTCCGTGAACACTGAAGCTTTCTTT.

The genes are TRBV29-1 and TRBJ2-3; no reliable D call. There are 13 residues in the CDR3. V lost 1 base, J lost 4 bases, and 9 bases lay in between. Germline V gene sequence: CDR1 SQVTM, CDR2 ANQGSEA. This chain's CDR3 is CSVEGGRADTQYF. The CDR3 region has the DNA TGCAGCGTTGAAGGGGGAAGGGCAGATACGCAGTATTTT.

J is TRBJ2-5 and V is TRBV6-1; D is undetermined. The V gene's germline CDR1 is MNHNS and CDR2 SASEGT. V was trimmed by 1 base and J by 4 bases, leaving 4 bases between them. The CDR3 totals 12 residues. The CDR3 DNA is TGTGCCAGCAGTGAAGTAATAGAGACCCAGTACTTC. It codes for CASSEVIETQYF.

V and J are TRBV6-1 and TRBJ2-7; unclear D gene. This CDR3 has 13 residues. V dropped 6 bases and J dropped 3 bases, with 12 bases sitting between them. CDR1 is MNHNS and CDR2 is SASEGT in the germline V gene. CDR3 region: CASSRYSYYEQYF. For the CDR3, the DNA is TGTGCCAGCAGCCGTTATTCGTACTACGAGCAGTACTTC.

The rearrangement links TRBV19 to TRBJ1-2, with TRBD1 matching 8 bases. With 7 bases clipped from V and 2 bases from J, the junction kept 6 bases outside the gene matches. Per the germline V gene, CDR1 is LNHDA and CDR2 is SQIVND (reference sequence). The length of the CDR3 is 14 residues. The CDR3: CASTPGQGNYGYTF. CDR3 in DNA: TGTGCCAGTACCCCCGGACAGGGCAACTATGGCTACACCTTC.

V and J are TRBV7-4 and TRBJ2-5; the D gene is possibly TRBD2 (6 bases). Germline CDR1 is SGHVT and CDR2 is SQSDAQ. The CDR3 sequence is 15 residues long. V dropped 3 bases and J dropped 2 bases, with 13 bases sitting between them. Here the CDR3 reads CASSFLREAQETQYF. For the CDR3, the DNA is TGTGCCAGCAGCTTCCTCAGGGAGGCACAAGAGACCCAGTACTTC. Full variable domain (outside the CDR3, taken from reference TRBV7-4 and TRBJ2-5): GAGVSQSPRYKVAKRGRDVALRCDSISGHVTLYWYRQTLGQGSEVLTYSQSDAQRDKSGRPSGRFSAERPERSVSTLKIQRTEQGDSAVYLCASSFLREAQETQYFGPGTRLLVL.